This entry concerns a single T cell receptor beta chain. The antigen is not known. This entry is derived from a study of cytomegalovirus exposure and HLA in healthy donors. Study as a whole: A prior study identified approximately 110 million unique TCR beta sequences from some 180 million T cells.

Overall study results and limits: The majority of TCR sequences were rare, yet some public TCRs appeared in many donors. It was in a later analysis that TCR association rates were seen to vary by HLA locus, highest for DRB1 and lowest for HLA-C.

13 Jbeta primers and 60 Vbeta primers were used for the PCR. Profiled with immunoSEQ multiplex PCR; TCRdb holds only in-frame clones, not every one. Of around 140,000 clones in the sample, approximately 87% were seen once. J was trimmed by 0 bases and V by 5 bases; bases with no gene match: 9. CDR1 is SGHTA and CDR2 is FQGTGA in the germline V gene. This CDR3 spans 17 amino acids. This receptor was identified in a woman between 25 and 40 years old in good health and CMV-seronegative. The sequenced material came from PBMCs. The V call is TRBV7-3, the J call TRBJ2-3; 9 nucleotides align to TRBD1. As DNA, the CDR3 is TGTGCCAGCAGCCAGGGGACAGGGATAACTAGCACAGATACGCAGTATTTT. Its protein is CASSQGTGITSTDTQYF.